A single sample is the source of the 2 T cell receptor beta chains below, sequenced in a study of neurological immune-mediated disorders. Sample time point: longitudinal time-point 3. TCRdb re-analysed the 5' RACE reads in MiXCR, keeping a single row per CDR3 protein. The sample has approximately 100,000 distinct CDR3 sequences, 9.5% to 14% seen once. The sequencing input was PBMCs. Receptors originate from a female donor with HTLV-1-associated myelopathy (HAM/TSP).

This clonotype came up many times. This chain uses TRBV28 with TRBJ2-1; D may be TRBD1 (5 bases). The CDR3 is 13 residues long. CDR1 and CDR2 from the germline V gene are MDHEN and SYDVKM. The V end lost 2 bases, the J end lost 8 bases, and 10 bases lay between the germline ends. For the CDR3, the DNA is TGTGCCAGCAGTTTAGGACATGGCGATGAGCAGTTCTTC. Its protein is CASSLGHGDEQFF.

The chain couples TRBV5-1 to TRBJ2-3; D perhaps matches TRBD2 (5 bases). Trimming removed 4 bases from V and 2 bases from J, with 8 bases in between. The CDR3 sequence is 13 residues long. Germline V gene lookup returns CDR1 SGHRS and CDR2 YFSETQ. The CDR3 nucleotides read TGCGCCAGCAGCCCCGGGATCACAGATACGCAGTATTTT. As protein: CASSPGITDTQYF.